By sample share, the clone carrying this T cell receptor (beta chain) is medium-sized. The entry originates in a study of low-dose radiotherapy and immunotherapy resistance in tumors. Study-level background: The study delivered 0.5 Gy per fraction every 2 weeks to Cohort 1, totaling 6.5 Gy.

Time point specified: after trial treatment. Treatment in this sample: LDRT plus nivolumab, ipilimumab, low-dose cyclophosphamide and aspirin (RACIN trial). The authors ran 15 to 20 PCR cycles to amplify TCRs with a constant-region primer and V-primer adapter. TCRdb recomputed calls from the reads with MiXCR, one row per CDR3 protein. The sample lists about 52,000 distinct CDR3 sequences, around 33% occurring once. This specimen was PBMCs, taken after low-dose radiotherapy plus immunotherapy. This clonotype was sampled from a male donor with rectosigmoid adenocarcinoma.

Here the CDR3 reads CASSTWTSGLGEQYF. The CDR3 DNA reads TGTGCCAGCAGTACCTGGACTAGCGGTCTCGGCGAGCAGTACTTC. This chain links TRBV6-2 or TRBV6-3 with TRBJ2-7; 10 positions match TRBD2. The CDR3 contains 15 residues. Germline V gene sequence: CDR1 MNHEY, CDR2 SVGEGT. With V trimmed by 5 bases and J by 6 bases, 10 bases remained unmatched.